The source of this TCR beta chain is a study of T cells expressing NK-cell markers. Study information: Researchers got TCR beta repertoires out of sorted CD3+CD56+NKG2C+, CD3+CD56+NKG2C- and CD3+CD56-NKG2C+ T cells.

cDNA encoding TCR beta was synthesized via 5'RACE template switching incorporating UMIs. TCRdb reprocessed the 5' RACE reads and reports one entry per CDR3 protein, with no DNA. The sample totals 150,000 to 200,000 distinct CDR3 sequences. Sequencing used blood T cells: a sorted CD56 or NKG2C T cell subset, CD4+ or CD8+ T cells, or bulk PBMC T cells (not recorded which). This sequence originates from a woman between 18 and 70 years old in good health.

The CDR3 sequence is CASSRAGGVYNEQFF. The chain has TRBV3-1 and TRBJ2-1; the D call of TRBD2 rests on TCRdb alone, since no DNA is present to check it. The CDR3 length is 15 residues. CDR1 and CDR2 (germline): LGHDT, YNNKEL (reference sequence).